The TCR beta chain under discussion was sequenced for a study of T cells after yellow fever vaccination. Study conclusions and caveats: Reappearing after the booster were most of the clones from primary vaccination (around 96% CD4, 75% to 90% CD8). A limited proportion of clonotypes was detected within both the CD4 and CD8 compartments.

This clonotype was seen a few times. The target antigen is unknown. TCRdb re-derived calls from the 5' RACE reads in MiXCR, one entry per CDR3 protein. Here the sample spans around 310,000 distinct CDR3 sequences, around 4.5% being singletons. The ends were cut back, 1 base at V and 3 bases at J, with 20 bases in the middle. Germline loops: CDR1 SGHDT, CDR2 YYEEEE. This CDR3 region has 18 residues. The sequence was obtained from a man aged 18 to 30 who received the YFV17D yellow fever vaccine. Source: PBMCs, taken 15 days after the yellow fever booster vaccination. V gene TRBV5-6 combines with J gene TRBJ1-3; D not certain. CDR3 bases: TGTGCCAGCAGCTTGCTTCGAGTGGGAGTCCTAGGTGGAAACACCATATATTTT. Its translation is CASSLLRVGVLGGNTIYF. The variable domain in full, completed from reference TRBV5-6 and TRBJ1-3, reads DAGVTQSPTHLIKTRGQQVTLRCSPKSGHDTVSWYQQALGQGPQFIFQYYEEEERQRGNFPDRFSGHQFPNYSSELNVNALLLGDSALYLCASSLLRVGVLGGNTIYFGEGSWLTVV.